This entry lists 9 T cell receptor beta chains sequenced from one sample in a study of blood T cell repertoires in COVID-19. The table came from immunoSEQ multiplex PCR; TCRdb's copy has only in-frame clones and leaves some out. The sample holds around 100,000 clones, approximately 84% seen once. What was sequenced was peripheral blood. The source of these receptors is a woman aged 60-75 years with acute or convalescent COVID-19.

The chain combines TRBV19 with TRBJ1-1; 10 nucleotides line up with TRBD1. The CDR3 is 15 amino acids. The V gene's germline CDR1 is LNHDA and CDR2 SQIVND (reference sequence). Trimming at V came to 5 bases and at J to 4 bases, leaving 7 bases not matched to a gene. As DNA, the CDR3 is TGTGCCAGTAGTTCACGGGACAGGGGAGGCACTGAAGCTTTCTTT. Translated, it gives CASSSRDRGGTEAFF.

V and J are TRBV7-9 and TRBJ1-1, with 8 bases aligning to TRBD1. This CDR3 is built from 13 residues. From germline, CDR1 is SEHNR and CDR2 FQNEAQ (reference sequence). The junction had 4 bases not matched to a gene; V was cut back by 5 bases and J by 5 bases. The CDR3 region has the DNA TGTGCCAGCAGCCTGGGACAGGCTACTGAAGCTTTCTTT. The encoded protein is CASSLGQATEAFF.

The chain combines TRBV18 with TRBJ2-2; 9 bases fit TRBD1. The V gene's germline CDR1 is KGHSH and CDR2 LQKENI. J gave up 1 base and V 3 bases, and 6 bases lay outside the gene matches. The CDR3 extends over 17 amino acids. The CDR3, as DNA: TGTGCCAGCTCACCGGGACAGGGCCGAGGGAACACCGGGGAGCTGTTTTTT. It codes for CASSPGQGRGNTGELFF.

The chain employs TRBV2 and TRBJ1-2; unclear D gene. The CDR3 runs 14 residues. The ends were cut back, 1 base at V and 1 base at J, with 7 bases in the middle. Germline CDR1 and CDR2: SNHLY and FYNNEI. CDR3 in amino acids: CASSEGYSNYGYTF. As DNA, the CDR3 is TGTGCCAGCAGTGAAGGATACAGTAACTATGGCTACACCTTC. Looking up the rest from reference TRBV2 and TRBJ1-2 gives the full variable domain: EPEVTQTPSHQVTQMGQEVILRCVPISNHLYFYWYRQILGQKVEFLVSFYNNEISEKSEIFDDQFSVERPDGSNFTLKIRSTKLEDSAMYFCASSEGYSNYGYTFGSGTRLTVV.

The chain recombines TRBV18 with TRBJ1-5; D gene ambiguous. The germline gives CDR1 KGHSH, CDR2 LQKENI. This CDR3 has 16 residues. V was shortened by 4 bases and J by 2 bases, with 15 bases between the two germline ends. CDR3 sequence reads: CASSQTGGRGNQPQHF. CDR3 coding DNA: TGTGCCAGCTCACAGACTGGCGGCCGGGGCAATCAGCCCCAGCATTTT.

The chain employs TRBV30 and TRBJ2-7; D may be TRBD2 (5 bases). With 0 bases removed from V and 4 bases from J, the gap between germline ends came to 7 bases. Germline V lookup: CDR1 GTSNPN, CDR2 SVGIG (reference sequence). This CDR3 spans 12 amino acids. The CDR3 region has the DNA TGTGCCTGGAGTGTACGGGGTTACGAGCAGTACTTC. This gives the protein CAWSVRGYEQYF.

V is TRBV7-9 and J is TRBJ1-5; a weak D match, TRBD1 (5 bases). Germline CDR1 is SEHNR and CDR2 is FQNEAQ (reference sequence). Trimming stripped 0 bases from V and 0 bases from J, with 15 bases between. The CDR3 totals 18 residues. The CDR3 spells CASSLARSGLDSNQPQHF. The DNA for the CDR3 is TGTGCCAGCAGCTTAGCAAGGTCGGGACTGGATAGCAATCAGCCCCAGCATTTT.

This chain links TRBV29-1 with TRBJ2-3, with TRBD2 matching 8 bases. The CDR3 covers 14 residues. V was pared by 4 bases and J by 3 bases, with 6 bases of the junction left unmatched. Germline loops: CDR1 SQVTM, CDR2 ANQGSEA. This chain's CDR3 is CSVAAGGWTDTQYF. The CDR3 coding sequence is TGCAGCGTTGCGGCGGGGGGCTGGACAGATACGCAGTATTTT.

The V and J genes are TRBV11-2 and TRBJ2-1, with 8 bases matching TRBD2. Germline V gene data show CDR1 as SGHAT and CDR2 as FQNNGV. V shed 5 bases and J 9 bases; nucleotides not matched to a gene: 12. This CDR3 is built from 15 residues. For the CDR3, the DNA is TGTGCCAGCAGCCAAGGGACTAGGGGGTTCGGTGAGCAGTTCTTC. Its protein product is CASSQGTRGFGEQFF.